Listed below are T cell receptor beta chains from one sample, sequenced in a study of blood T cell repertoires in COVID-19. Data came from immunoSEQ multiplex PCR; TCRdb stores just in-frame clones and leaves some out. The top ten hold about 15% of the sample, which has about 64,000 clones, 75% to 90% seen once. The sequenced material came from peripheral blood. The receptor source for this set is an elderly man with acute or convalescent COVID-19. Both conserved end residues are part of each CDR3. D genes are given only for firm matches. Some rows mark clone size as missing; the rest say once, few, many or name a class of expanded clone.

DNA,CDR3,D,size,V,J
TGTGCCAGTAGAAACTCAGGGCAAGGTTGGGTTAACACTGAAGCTTTCTTT,CASRNSGQGWVNTEAFF,.,.,TRBV19,TRBJ1-1
TGTGCCAGTACCATGGGGGGGAACGGTCAGCCCCAGCATTTT,CASTMGGNGQPQHF,.,.,TRBV19,TRBJ1-5
TGCGCCAGCAGCTGGGGGGGCGCGGGGCTCCGAGAGACCCAGTACTTC,CASSWGGAGLRETQYF,.,.,TRBV5-1,TRBJ2-5
TGTGCCAGCTCACCATCAGGGGTTCCTAATTCACCCCTCCACTTT,CASSPSGVPNSPLHF,.,.,TRBV18,TRBJ1-6
TGTGCCAGCTCACCAAGGAGTGGAACTGAAGCTTTCTTT,CASSPRSGTEAFF,.,.,TRBV18,TRBJ1-1
TGTGCCAGCAGTTACTCCTCACAGGATGGCTACACCTTC,CASSYSSQDGYTF,.,.,TRBV6-5,TRBJ1-2
TGTGCCACAACTACTGGACAGGGGGCCCTGTCTGCCTATGGCTACACCTTC,CATTTGQGALSAYGYTF,TRBD1,few,TRBV19,TRBJ1-2
TGTGCCAGCAGCTTGGTAGCGGGGTCGGGGGATACGCAGTATTTT,CASSLVAGSGDTQYF,TRBD2,.,TRBV5-4,TRBJ2-3
TGTGCCAGCAGCTTAGGCTTAGCGGGAGATGAAGAGACCCAGTACTTC,CASSLGLAGDEETQYF,TRBD2,.,TRBV11-1,TRBJ2-5
TGTGCCTGGAGTAGAGGACAGGGCATAGGCACAGATACGCAGTATTTT,CAWSRGQGIGTDTQYF,TRBD1,.,TRBV30,TRBJ2-3
TGTGCCAGCAGTGAAGGGTACAGGTTGGAAAACACCATATATTTT,CASSEGYRLENTIYF,.,.,TRBV6-1,TRBJ1-3
TGCGCCAGCAGCTTCGGGTGGGGCGCAATGAACACTGAAGCTTTCTTT,CASSFGWGAMNTEAFF,.,once,TRBV5-1,TRBJ1-1
TGCAGCGTCTCCAGGGGTCCTAATGAAAAACTGTTTTTT,CSVSRGPNEKLFF,.,.,TRBV29-1,TRBJ1-4
TGTGCCAGCAGCCAGGGGGACAGACGCTCCTACGAGCAGTACTTC,CASSQGDRRSYEQYF,TRBD1,.,TRBV3-1/TRBV3-2,TRBJ2-7
TGTGCCAGTAGCTACCCCGGGACAGGGGTTCGAAACACCATATATTTT,CASSYPGTGVRNTIYF,TRBD1,.,TRBV19,TRBJ1-3
TGTGCCAGCAACCGGCTAGCGGGGGGAGAGACCCAGTACTTC,CASNRLAGGETQYF,TRBD2,few,TRBV9,TRBJ2-5
TGTGCCGGAGGACAGTACACAGATACGCAGTATTTT,CAGGQYTDTQYF,.,once,TRBV2,TRBJ2-3
TGTGCCAGCAGCTTTCAGACAGGCCTTAACACCGGGGAGCTGTTTTTT,CASSFQTGLNTGELFF,.,.,TRBV7-2,TRBJ2-2
TGTGCCAGCAGCACCTGGACTAGCGAAGATACGCAGTATTTT,CASSTWTSEDTQYF,TRBD2,.,TRBV7-9,TRBJ2-3
TGTGCCAGCAGCGGGACAGCCTTGGCCGGGGAGCTGTTTTTT,CASSGTALAGELFF,TRBD1,.,TRBV2,TRBJ2-2
TGCAGTGCTAGTTTCGGGGGACTAAACAATGAGCAGTTCTTC,CSASFGGLNNEQFF,TRBD2,.,TRBV20-1,TRBJ2-1
TGTGCCAGCAGCTACAGGGGGCAGGGGGGCCCCGGGGAGCTGTTTTTT,CASSYRGQGGPGELFF,TRBD1,.,TRBV11-3,TRBJ2-2
TGTGCCAGCAGCTTAACACAGGGGACCTACGAGCAGTACTTC,CASSLTQGTYEQYF,TRBD1,.,TRBV11-3,TRBJ2-7
TGTGCCACCAGTCGGGAGAATGAAAAACTGTTTTTT,CATSRENEKLFF,.,few,TRBV15,TRBJ1-4
TGTGCCAGCATCCCCCGGACTAGCGGGGAGAATGAGCAGTTCTTC,CASIPRTSGENEQFF,TRBD2,.,TRBV6-5,TRBJ2-1
TGTGCCAGCAGCCTCAGGACAGGGCCTAACTATGGCTACACCTTC,CASSLRTGPNYGYTF,TRBD1,.,TRBV5-4,TRBJ1-2
TGTGCCAGCAGCGGCGGGGTTGGAGCCTCGGGACTAGCGACCACCGGGGAGCTGTTTTTT,CASSGGVGASGLATTGELFF,TRBD2,.,TRBV9,TRBJ2-2
TGTGCCAGCAGCTTAAACCCGGGACAGGGCTATGGCTACACCTTC,CASSLNPGQGYGYTF,TRBD1,medium-sized,TRBV11-3,TRBJ1-2
TGTGCCAGCAGCCAAGGGACAGGGGGGAACACTGAAGCTTTCTTT,CASSQGTGGNTEAFF,TRBD1,.,TRBV3-1/TRBV3-2,TRBJ1-1
TGTGCCAGCAGTACGCCTAGCGGGGGGGCCTATGAGCAGTTCTTC,CASSTPSGGAYEQFF,TRBD2,.,TRBV6-2/TRBV6-3,TRBJ2-1
TGTGCTAGTGGTTTGTGGGGGGCTGAAGCTTTCTTT,CASGLWGAEAFF,.,.,TRBV12-5,TRBJ1-1
TGCGCCAGCAGCTTGGGGGGACAGGGGAATCAGCCCCAGCATTTT,CASSLGGQGNQPQHF,TRBD1,.,TRBV5-1,TRBJ1-5
TGTGCCAGCAGCATTCACGGGGAAAACACCGGGGAGCTGTTTTTT,CASSIHGENTGELFF,.,.,TRBV7-9,TRBJ2-2
TGTGCTAGCAGCTTACGAACAGGGGACACCGGGGAGCTGTTTTTT,CASSLRTGDTGELFF,TRBD1,.,TRBV7-7,TRBJ2-2
TGCGCCAGCAGCCTCCAGACAGGGCAAGATACGCAGTATTTT,CASSLQTGQDTQYF,TRBD1,.,TRBV4-1,TRBJ2-3
TGTGCCAGCAGCGATCGGACTAGCGGGGATGAGCAGTTCTTC,CASSDRTSGDEQFF,TRBD2,.,TRBV9,TRBJ2-1
TGTGCCAGTAGTAGGGGACAGCCCCACTCTGGAAACACCATATATTTT,CASSRGQPHSGNTIYF,TRBD1,.,TRBV19,TRBJ1-3
TGTGCCAGCAGCTTGGAGGGGTCCTATGGCTACACCTTC,CASSLEGSYGYTF,.,.,TRBV5-4,TRBJ1-2
TGTGCCAGTAGTAGAGCCCGGACAGGGACGGTCTTCAACGAGCAGTACTTC,CASSRARTGTVFNEQYF,TRBD1,once,TRBV19,TRBJ2-7
TGTGCCAGCAGTGGAGAAGGACTAGCGGGGGGATTCGTGGTGGAGCAGTACTTC,CASSGEGLAGGFVVEQYF,TRBD2,.,TRBV6-1,TRBJ2-7
TGTGCCAGCAGCTACCACAGGGGACGTAATGATGAAAAACTGTTTTTT,CASSYHRGRNDEKLFF,TRBD1,.,TRBV6-5,TRBJ1-4
TGTGCCAGCAGCTTGGTCACAACCTGGTATGGCTACACCTTC,CASSLVTTWYGYTF,.,.,TRBV5-6,TRBJ1-2
TGTGCCAGCAGTGAGGGCCCGGCCCGCTACGAGCAGTACTTC,CASSEGPARYEQYF,.,.,TRBV6-1,TRBJ2-7
TGTGCCAGCTCACCCCGACAGGGTTTCGGTGGAAACACCATATATTTT,CASSPRQGFGGNTIYF,TRBD1,.,TRBV18,TRBJ1-3
TGTGCCAGCAGTTTACGACAGGACGAAAAACTGTTTTTT,CASSLRQDEKLFF,.,.,TRBV28,TRBJ1-4
TGTGCCAGCAGCTTAGCCTCGGGCACTGAAGCTTTCTTT,CASSLASGTEAFF,.,.,TRBV7-9,TRBJ1-1
TGTGCCATCAGTCCCCACGGGACACACAACTATGGCTACACCTTC,CAISPHGTHNYGYTF,.,.,TRBV10-3,TRBJ1-2
TGCGCCAGCAGTCCCGGGACAGGGGTCGAGACCCAGTACTTC,CASSPGTGVETQYF,TRBD1,.,TRBV5-1,TRBJ2-5
TGTGCCAGCAGTGATGGGCAGTTTAATGAAAAACTGTTTTTT,CASSDGQFNEKLFF,.,once,TRBV6-1,TRBJ1-4